This T cell receptor beta chain is from a study of cytomegalovirus exposure and HLA in healthy donors. Notes on the study in general: HLA allele associations emerged for about 18,000 TCR beta sequences in a later analysis, at 0.05 false discovery rate.

This clone was seen a handful of times. The antigen remains undetermined. Germline CDR1 and CDR2: SQVTM and ANQGSEA. The V gene end was trimmed by 5 bases and the J gene end by 0 bases; junction bases not matched to a gene: 9. This CDR3 has 16 amino acids. This PCR relied on a set of 60 Vbeta primers and 13 Jbeta primers. The repertoire was sequenced with immunoSEQ multiplex PCR; TCRdb's copy has only in-frame clones and lacks some. The table records 62,000 or so clones, around 87% of them present only once. Although they were nominally healthy when sampled, donors likely had unrecorded immune exposures.

This chain connects TRBV29-1 to TRBJ1-4; TRBD1 aligns across 7 bases. The receptor's source is a man aged 18 to 29 in good health and CMV-seronegative. The specimen sequenced was PBMCs. CDR3 nucleotides: TGCAGCGTTCTACTGGGGACAGCTTCAACTAATGAAAAACTGTTTTTT. Protein: CSVLLGTASTNEKLFF.